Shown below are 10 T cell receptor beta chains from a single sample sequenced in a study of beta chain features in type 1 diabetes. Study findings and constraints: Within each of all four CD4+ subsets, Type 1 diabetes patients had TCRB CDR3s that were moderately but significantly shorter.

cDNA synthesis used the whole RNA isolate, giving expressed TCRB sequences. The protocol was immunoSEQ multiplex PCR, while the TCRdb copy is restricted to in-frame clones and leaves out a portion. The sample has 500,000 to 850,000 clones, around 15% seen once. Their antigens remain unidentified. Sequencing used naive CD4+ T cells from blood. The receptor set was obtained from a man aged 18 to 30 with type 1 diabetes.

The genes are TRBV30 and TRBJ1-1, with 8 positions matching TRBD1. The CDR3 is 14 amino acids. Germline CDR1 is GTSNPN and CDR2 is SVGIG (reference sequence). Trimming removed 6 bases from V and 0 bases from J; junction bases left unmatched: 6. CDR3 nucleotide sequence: TGTGCCTGTCAGGGGGCGCAGGTGAACACTGAAGCTTTCTTT. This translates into CACQGAQVNTEAFF.

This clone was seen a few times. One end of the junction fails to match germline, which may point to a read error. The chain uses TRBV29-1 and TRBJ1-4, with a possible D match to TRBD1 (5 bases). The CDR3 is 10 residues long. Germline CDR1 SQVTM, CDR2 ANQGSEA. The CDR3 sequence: CSVDGRDTIF. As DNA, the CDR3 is TGCAGCGTTGACGGCAGGGATACCATTTTT.

The CDR3 here is CASSYSTDTQYF. CDR3 DNA sequence: TGTGCCAGCAGCTACAGCACAGATACGCAGTATTTT. This chain uses TRBV7-9 with TRBJ2-3; D gene unclear. This CDR3 contains 12 residues. With 4 bases removed from V and 0 bases from J, the gap between germline ends came to 2 bases. Germline V lookup: CDR1 SEHNR, CDR2 FQNEAQ (reference sequence).

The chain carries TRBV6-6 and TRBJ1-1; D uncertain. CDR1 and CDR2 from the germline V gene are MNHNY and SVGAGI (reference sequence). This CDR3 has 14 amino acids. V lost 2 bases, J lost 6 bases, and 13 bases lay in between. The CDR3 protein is CASSYPLDVAEAFF. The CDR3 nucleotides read TGTGCCAGCAGTTACCCTCTAGATGTGGCTGAAGCTTTCTTT.

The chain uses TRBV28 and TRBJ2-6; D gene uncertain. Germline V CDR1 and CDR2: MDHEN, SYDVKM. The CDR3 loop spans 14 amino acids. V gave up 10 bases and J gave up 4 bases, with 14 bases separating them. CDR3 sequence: CAIHDTPGANVLTF. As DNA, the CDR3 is TGTGCCATCCATGACACTCCCGGGGCCAACGTCCTGACTTTC.

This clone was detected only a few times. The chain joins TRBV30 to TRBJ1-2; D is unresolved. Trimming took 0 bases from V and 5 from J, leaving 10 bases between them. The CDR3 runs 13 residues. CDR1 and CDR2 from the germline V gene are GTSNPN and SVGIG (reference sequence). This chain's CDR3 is CAWSVQRPYGYTF. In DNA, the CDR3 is TGTGCCTGGAGTGTACAGCGCCCTTATGGCTACACCTTC.

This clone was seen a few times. The CDR3 DNA is TGTGCTAGCCGACAGGGGGTGAACACTGAAGCTTTCTTT. Translated, it gives CASRQGVNTEAFF. The chain couples TRBV7-7 to TRBJ1-1; 9 bases fit TRBD1. This CDR3 has 13 amino acids. The germline V gene encodes CDR1 SSHAT and CDR2 FNYEAQ (reference sequence).

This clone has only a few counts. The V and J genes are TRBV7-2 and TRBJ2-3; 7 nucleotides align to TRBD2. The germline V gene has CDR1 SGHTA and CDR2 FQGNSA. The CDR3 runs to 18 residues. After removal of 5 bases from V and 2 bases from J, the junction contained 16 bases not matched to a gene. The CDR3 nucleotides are TGTGCCAGCAGCCGTCCAGGTTTGGGGAGCGGGAACACAGATACGCAGTATTTT. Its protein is CASSRPGLGSGNTDTQYF. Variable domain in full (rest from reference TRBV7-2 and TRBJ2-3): GAGVSQSPSNKVTEKGKDVELRCDPISGHTALYWYRQSLGQGLEFLIYFQGNSAPDKSGLPSDRFSAERTGGSVSTLTIQRTQQEDSAVYLCASSRPGLGSGNTDTQYFGPGTRLTVL.

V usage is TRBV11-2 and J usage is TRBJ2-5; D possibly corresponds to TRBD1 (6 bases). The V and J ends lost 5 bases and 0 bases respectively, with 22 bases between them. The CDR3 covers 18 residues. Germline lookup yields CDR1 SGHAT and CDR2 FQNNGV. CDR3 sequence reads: CASSAGRTGNINQETQYF. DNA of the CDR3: TGTGCCAGCAGCGCAGGGCGAACAGGGAATATCAACCAAGAGACCCAGTACTTC. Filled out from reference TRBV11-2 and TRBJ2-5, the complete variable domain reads EAGVAQSPRYKIIEKRQSVAFWCNPISGHATLYWYQQILGQGPKLLIQFQNNGVVDDSQLPKDRFSAERLKGVDSTLKIQPAKLEDSAVYLCASSAGRTGNINQETQYFGPGTRLLVL.

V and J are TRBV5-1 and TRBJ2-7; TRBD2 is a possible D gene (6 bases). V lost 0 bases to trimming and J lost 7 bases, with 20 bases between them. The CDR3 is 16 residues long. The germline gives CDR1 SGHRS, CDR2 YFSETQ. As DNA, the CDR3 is TGCGCCAGCAGCTTGGCCGCCGATAGCTCCGGAGGGGAGCAGTACTTC. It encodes CASSLAADSSGGEQYF. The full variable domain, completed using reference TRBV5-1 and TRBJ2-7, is KAGVTQTPRYLIKTRGQQVTLSCSPISGHRSVSWYQQTPGQGLQFLFEYFSETQRNKGNFPGRFSGRQFSNSRSEMNVSTLELGDSALYLCASSLAADSSGGEQYFGPGTRLTVT.